A selection of T cell receptor beta chains follows, all from one sample in a study of shared clonotypes between healthy human individuals. Sequencing was performed with immunoSEQ multiplex PCR; in TCRdb, only in-frame clones are kept and a portion is missing. The sample shows about 600,000 clones, approximately 97% of them seen only once. Sequenced sample: naive CD4+ T cells sorted from blood. These receptors came from a woman younger than 45 in good health. CDR3s leave out the opening cysteine and the closing phenylalanine or tryptophan.

j_gene,len,v_gene,CDR3aa
TRBJ1-5,11,TRBV5-1,ASSLRNGEPQH
TRBJ2-5,14,TRBV6-5,ASSYPLLAGEETQY
TRBJ1-3,16,TRBV7-3,ASSPLSNTRDRGNTIY
TRBJ2-1,13,TRBV19,ASNTIGLADNEQF
TRBJ2-1,13,TRBV6-6,ASSQLAGAYNEQF
TRBJ1-2,10,TRBV28,ASVVGTAGYT
TRBJ2-1,11,TRBV4-1,ASSQGVDNEQF
TRBJ1-2,14,TRBV7-9,ASSRYLDRGSYGYT
TRBJ2-7,13,TRBV28,ASSLRPSVNYEQY
TRBJ1-4,16,TRBV4-2,ASSQEILAGVVNEKLF